The present entry profiles one T cell receptor (beta chain) with its context. CDR3 size: 15 residues. V shed 0 bases, J shed 6 bases, and the junction held 9 bases outside the gene matches. The germline CDR1 and CDR2 sequences are SGHRS and YFSETQ. This entry is derived from a study of blood T cell repertoires in COVID-19. Turning to the study itself: Samples of COVID-19 (acute and convalescent) were obtained from the United States, Italy and Spain.

Original data processing: Reference gene primers were amplified, and this amplification served to estimate nucleated cell counts. The method was immunoSEQ multiplex PCR; TCRdb's version includes in-frame clones alone and lacks a portion of them. V and J calls and clone size are given by that table; D and trimming were obtained from the DNA. The sample carries around 340,000 clones, 80% to 90% recorded once. The receptor was isolated from an older woman with COVID-19, enrolled during active disease. Sequences were obtained from peripheral blood. This chain links TRBV5-1 with TRBJ2-7; 7 positions match TRBD1. The DNA of the CDR3 is TGCGCCAGCAGCTTGGAAACAGGGGCTCGCGGCGAGCAGTACTTC. Residues: CASSLETGARGEQYF.